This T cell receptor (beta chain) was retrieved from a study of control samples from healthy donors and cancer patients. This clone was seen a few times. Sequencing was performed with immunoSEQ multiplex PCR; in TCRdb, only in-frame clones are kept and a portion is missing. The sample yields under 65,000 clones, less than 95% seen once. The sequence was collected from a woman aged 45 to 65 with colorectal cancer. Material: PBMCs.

CDR3 sequence reads: CASSLDMLTGNTIYF. The CDR3 coding sequence is TGCGCCAGCAGCTTGGATATGCTTACCGGGAACACCATATATTTT. The rearrangement links TRBV5-1 to TRBJ1-3, with D unresolved. The germline CDR1 and CDR2 sequences are SGHRS and YFSETQ. The CDR3 loop spans 15 amino acids. Trimming took off 0 bases at V and 7 bases at J, with 14 bases between the two ends. The full variable domain, in which reference TRBV5-1 and TRBJ1-3 provide the parts outside the CDR3, is KAGVTQTPRYLIKTRGQQVTLSCSPISGHRSVSWYQQTPGQGLQFLFEYFSETQRNKGNFPGRFSGRQFSNSRSEMNVSTLELGDSALYLCASSLDMLTGNTIYFGEGSWLTVV.